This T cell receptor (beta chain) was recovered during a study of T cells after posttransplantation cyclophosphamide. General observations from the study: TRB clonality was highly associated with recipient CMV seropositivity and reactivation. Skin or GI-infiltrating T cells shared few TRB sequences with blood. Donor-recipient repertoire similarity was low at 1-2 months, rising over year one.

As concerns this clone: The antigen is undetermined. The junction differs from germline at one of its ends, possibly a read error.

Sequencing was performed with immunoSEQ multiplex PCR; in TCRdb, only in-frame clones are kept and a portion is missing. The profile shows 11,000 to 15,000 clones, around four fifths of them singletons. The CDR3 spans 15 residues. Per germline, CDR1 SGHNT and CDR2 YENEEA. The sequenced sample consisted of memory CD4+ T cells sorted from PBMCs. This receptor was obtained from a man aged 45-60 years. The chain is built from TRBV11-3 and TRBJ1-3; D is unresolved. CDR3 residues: CASSLDSDRENTIYF. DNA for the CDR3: TGTGCCAGCAGCCTAGATTCGGATAGGGAGAACACCATATATTTT.